The 31 T cell receptor beta chains given below trace back to one sample, sequenced in a study of neurological immune-mediated disorders. MiXCR was run by TCRdb on the 5' RACE reads, yielding one entry per CDR3 protein. This sample carries approximately 30,000 distinct CDR3 sequences, about an eighth of them seen once, and the ten largest clones take approximately 5%. The time point denotes: technical triplicate 2. Sequencing input: CD4+ T cells from blood. The receptors shown here come from a female donor with HTLV-1-associated myelopathy (HAM/TSP).

This clonotype was seen many times. The rearrangement links TRBV20-1 to TRBJ1-6; D not resolved. The germline V gene encodes CDR1 DFQATT and CDR2 SNEGSKA (reference sequence). The germline V and J ends were trimmed by 2 bases and 7 bases, with 18 bases remaining between them. This CDR3 is 16 amino acids long. The CDR3, as DNA: TGCAGTGCTAGATTAGGAGATGTCCTACCAAATTCACCCCTCCACTTT. Residues: CSARLGDVLPNSPLHF.

This clonotype showed up many times. The chain joins TRBV20-1 to TRBJ2-3; D is possibly TRBD2 (5 bases). In germline, CDR1 is DFQATT, CDR2 SNEGSKA (reference sequence). Trimming shortened V by 5 bases and J by 2 bases, and 17 bases separated the two germline ends. The CDR3 runs to 15 residues. CDR3 nucleotides: TGCAGTGCTTCCCGGACTGGGAAAGACACAGATACGCAGTATTTT. Translation gives CSASRTGKDTDTQYF.

At least ten counts were recorded for this clonotype. The V gene is TRBV7-2, the J gene TRBJ2-3; maybe TRBD2 (6 bases). Germline V lookup: CDR1 SGHTA, CDR2 FQGNSA. V was pared by 2 bases and J by 2 bases, with 11 bases between. The CDR3 is 15 residues long. The CDR3 is CASSLRGTDTDTQYF. CDR3 bases: TGTGCCAGCAGCTTACGCGGGACCGACACAGATACGCAGTATTTT.

This clonotype was seen at least ten times. The V and J genes are TRBV3-1 and TRBJ1-1; TRBD1 aligns across 10 bases. Germline trimming cut 4 bases from V and 5 bases from J; bases unmatched to any gene: 4. The CDR3 has 14 residues. CDR1 is LGHDT and CDR2 is YNNKEL in the germline V gene (reference sequence). CDR3 bases: TGTGCCAGCAGCCCCAGACAGGGGGCGACTGAAGCTTTCTTT. Its translation is CASSPRQGATEAFF.

This clonotype was counted ten times or more. The chain recombines TRBV18 with TRBJ2-3; a possible D gene is TRBD1 (6 bases). This CDR3 is built from 12 residues. The germline V and J ends were trimmed by 2 bases and 6 bases, with 6 bases remaining between them. Germline lookup yields CDR1 KGHSH and CDR2 LQKENI. The CDR3 sequence: CASSPGGDTQYF. The CDR3 bases are TGTGCCAGCTCACCAGGGGGCGATACGCAGTATTTT.

This clonotype occurred many times. The chain uses TRBV2 and TRBJ2-2; D gene ambiguous. From germline, CDR1 is SNHLY and CDR2 FYNNEI. The CDR3 runs to 13 residues. V lost 4 bases, J lost 4 bases, and 7 bases lay in between. The CDR3 reads CASSGIATGELFF. The CDR3 nucleotides read TGTGCCAGCAGTGGAATAGCCACCGGGGAGCTGTTTTTT.

This clonotype was found many times. This chain uses TRBV7-9 with TRBJ2-1, with a tentative D call TRBD2 (5 bases). The CDR3 totals 13 residues. Deletions cut 1 base from V and 6 bases from J, with 7 bases between. Germline values: CDR1 SEHNR, CDR2 FQNEAQ (reference sequence). CDR3 in DNA: TGTGCCAGCAGCTTAGGGACTCTCAATGAGCAGTTCTTC. It is translated as CASSLGTLNEQFF.

This clonotype was detected many times. The CDR3 DNA reads as TGTGCCAGCAGCACCTTACTGACGGCCGGGACATGCTTCTTCACTGGTACGCAGTATTTT. Translating gives CASSTLLTAGTCFFTGTQYF. The chain employs TRBV21-1 and TRBJ2-3; the table gives TRBD1 as D, unverified against the DNA. TRBV21-1 is a pseudogene. The CDR3 covers 20 residues.

This clonotype was recorded many times. The V and J genes are TRBV29-1 and TRBJ2-5, with TRBD1 matching over 8 bases. V gave up 6 bases and J gave up 7 bases; unmatched junction bases: 16. Germline CDR1 SQVTM, CDR2 ANQGSEA. This CDR3 region has 15 residues. CDR3 amino acids: CSVDDRGSPFGTQYF. Written as DNA, the CDR3 is TGCAGCGTGGATGACAGGGGATCCCCTTTTGGGACCCAGTACTTC.

Many counts were recorded for this clonotype. V gene TRBV5-1 combines with J gene TRBJ2-5; 8 bases line up with TRBD2. The V gene end was trimmed by 1 base and the J gene end by 3 bases; junction bases not matched to a gene: 8. The germline CDR1 and CDR2 sequences are SGHRS and YFSETQ. The CDR3 length is 16 residues. CDR3 amino acids: CASSLRYGGAEETQYF. The CDR3 bases are TGCGCCAGCAGCTTGCGTTACGGGGGGGCCGAAGAGACCCAGTACTTC.

This clonotype was seen at least ten times. The V gene is TRBV25-1, the J gene TRBJ1-5; 7 nucleotides align to TRBD1. The germline V gene has CDR1 MGHDK and CDR2 SYGVNS. CDR3 length: 14 residues. The CDR3 DNA is TGTGAAGAAGGGGGCAGCAATAGCAATCAGCCCCAGCATTTT. This codes for CEEGGSNSNQPQHF.

This clonotype came up many times. The V gene is TRBV18, the J gene TRBJ2-6; TRBD1 agrees at 11 bases. Trimming cost V 6 bases and J 13 bases; bases outside gene matches: 8. Germline values: CDR1 KGHSH, CDR2 LQKENI. The CDR3 is made up of 14 amino acids. In DNA, the CDR3 is TGTGCCAGCTCCCGGACAGGGGGCCTTTTTGTCCTGACTTTC. Encoded protein: CASSRTGGLFVLTF.

This clonotype was seen many times. The CDR3 spells CSVRGDYTDTQYF. CDR3 sequence (DNA): TGCAGTGTTCGTGGGGATTACACAGATACGCAGTATTTT. J is TRBJ2-3 and V is TRBV20-1, with unresolved D. In germline, CDR1 is DFQATT, CDR2 SNEGSKA (reference sequence). Trimming pared 7 bases from V and 2 bases from J, leaving 13 bases between. The CDR3 is made up of 13 amino acids.

This clonotype was seen many times. This sequence joins TRBV6-5 and TRBJ1-5; TRBD1 matches 9 bases. CDR1 and CDR2 from the germline V gene are MNHEY and SVGAGI. The CDR3 is 12 amino acids. V lost 9 bases to trimming and J lost 5 bases; unmatched junction nucleotides: 2. The CDR3 is CASRTGDQPQHF. DNA for the CDR3: TGTGCCAGTAGGACAGGGGATCAGCCCCAGCATTTT.

This clonotype was seen repeatedly, ten times or more. Written as DNA, the CDR3 is TGCAGTGCTGAGGCGACTAGCGGGAAAAACAATGAGCAGTTCTTC. This translates into CSAEATSGKNNEQFF. The V call is TRBV20-1, the J call TRBJ2-1, with 11 bases matching TRBD2. This CDR3 has 15 amino acids. V was pared by 5 bases and J by 5 bases, with 8 bases of the junction left unmatched. CDR1 and CDR2 from the germline V gene are DFQATT and SNEGSKA (reference sequence).

The sample holds many counts of this clonotype. This is likely a read error, given that the CDR3 carries no conserved phenylalanine or tryptophan at its end. The chain couples TRBV4-1 to TRBJ1-3; D is uncertain. Trimming removed 0 bases at V and 0 bases at J, with 9 bases between. Germline lookup yields CDR1 MGHRA and CDR2 YSYEKL. The CDR3 consists of 16 residues. The CDR3 protein is CASSQDAFFSGNTIYL. The CDR3 nucleotides are TGCGCCAGCAGCCAAGACGCATTTTTCTCTGGAAACACCATATATCTT.

This clonotype was recorded at least ten times. The chain joins TRBV27 to TRBJ1-5; D perhaps matches TRBD1 (6 bases). The germline V gene encodes CDR1 MNHEY and CDR2 SMNVEV (reference sequence). The CDR3 loop spans 14 amino acids. Trimming shortened V by 5 bases and J by 0 bases, and 8 bases separated the two germline ends. This chain's CDR3 is CASSGRGSNQPQHF. CDR3 in DNA: TGTGCCAGCAGTGGCAGGGGTAGCAATCAGCCCCAGCATTTT.

This clonotype showed up many times. CDR3 in amino acids: CASSLVASYEQFF. The CDR3 DNA is TGTGCCAGCAGCTTAGTGGCTAGTTATGAGCAGTTCTTC. The chain joins TRBV7-2 to TRBJ2-1; no reliable D call. Trimming took 1 base from V and 8 from J, leaving 9 bases between them. The germline CDR1 and CDR2 sequences are SGHTA and FQGNSA. The CDR3 runs to 13 residues.

In this sample, this clonotype turned up many times. This sequence joins TRBV27 and TRBJ2-1; 12 bases are a match to TRBD2. The V and J ends lost 6 bases and 12 bases, in that order; junction bases with no gene match: 9. CDR1 is MNHEY and CDR2 is SMNVEV in the germline V gene (reference sequence). CDR3 size: 14 residues. CDR3 DNA: TGTGCCAGCAGCCCGGGACTAGCGGGTTTGGGGCAGTTCTTC. Protein product: CASSPGLAGLGQFF.

This clonotype was seen a few times. The J gene is TRBJ2-2, the V gene TRBV2; D remains ambiguous. V lost 7 bases, J lost 4 bases, and 13 bases lay in between. Per the germline V gene, CDR1 is SNHLY and CDR2 is FYNNEI. The CDR3 contains 14 residues. CDR3 sequence reads: CASTPWGITGELFF. The CDR3, as DNA: TGTGCCAGCACCCCCTGGGGTATCACCGGGGAGCTGTTTTTT. The whole variable domain, remainder taken from reference TRBV2 and TRBJ2-2, is EPEVTQTPSHQVTQMGQEVILRCVPISNHLYFYWYRQILGQKVEFLVSFYNNEISEKSEIFDDQFSVERPDGSNFTLKIRSTKLEDSAMYFCASTPWGITGELFFGEGSRLTVL.

By frequency in the sample, this clonotype is medium-sized. The chain couples TRBV14 to TRBJ2-5; 9 bases are shared with TRBD2. Trimming removed 0 bases from V and 2 bases from J; junction bases left unmatched: 7. Germline V lookup: CDR1 SGHDN, CDR2 FVKESK. There are 17 residues in the CDR3. For the CDR3, the DNA is TGTGCCAGCAGCCAAGACTTACTAGCGGGCCCTCAAGAGACCCAGTACTTC. This encodes CASSQDLLAGPQETQYF. The full variable domain, in which reference TRBV14 and TRBJ2-5 provide the parts outside the CDR3, is EAGVTQFPSHSVIEKGQTVTLRCDPISGHDNLYWYRRVMGKEIKFLLHFVKESKQDESGMPNNRFLAERTGGTYSTLKVQPAELEDSGVYFCASSQDLLAGPQETQYFGPGTRLLVL.

This clonotype has at least ten counts. J is TRBJ1-2 and V is TRBV18; no firm D call. This CDR3 spans 13 amino acids. Looked up from germline, CDR1 is KGHSH and CDR2 is LQKENI. V was pared by 3 bases and J by 3 bases, with 8 bases between. CDR3 in amino acids: CASSPMDDYGYTF. CDR3 in DNA: TGTGCCAGCTCACCGATGGACGACTATGGCTACACCTTC. Full variable domain (missing parts from reference TRBV18 and TRBJ1-2): NAGVMQNPRHLVRRRGQEARLRCSPMKGHSHVYWYRQLPEEGLKFMVYLQKENIIDESGMPKERFSAEFPKEGPSILRIQQVVRGDSAAYFCASSPMDDYGYTFGSGTRLTVV.

This clonotype has at least ten counts. The chain combines TRBV5-1 with TRBJ2-7; TRBD2 agrees at 13 bases. Trimming took 3 bases from V and 5 from J; bases not matched to a gene: 11. Looked up from germline, CDR1 is SGHRS and CDR2 is YFSETQ. CDR3 length: 17 residues. This CDR3 is CASSYTGLAGVRDEQYF. Here the CDR3 DNA reads TGCGCCAGCAGCTACACAGGACTAGCGGGAGTGCGCGACGAGCAGTACTTC.

The chain has TRBV7-9 and TRBJ1-4; no clear D. The length of the CDR3 is 16 residues. Germline loops: CDR1 SEHNR, CDR2 FQNEAQ (reference sequence). The CDR3 region is CDRSLVGSATNEKLFF. CDR3 bases: TGTGACAGAAGCTTAGTGGGATCCGCAACTAATGAAAAACTGTTTTTT.

At least ten counts were recorded for this clonotype. This sequence joins TRBV4-2 and TRBJ2-6; perhaps TRBD1 as D (5 bases). The CDR3 has 15 amino acids. CDR1 LGHNA and CDR2 YNFKEQ come from the germline V gene. The V and J ends lost 1 base and 1 base respectively, with 5 bases between them. For the CDR3, the DNA is TGTGCCAGCAGCCAAGCAGGGTCTGGGGCCAACGTCCTGACTTTC. It yields the protein CASSQAGSGANVLTF.

This clonotype was recorded many times. J is TRBJ2-7 and V is TRBV29-1; 8 bases are a match to TRBD2. CDR3 length: 13 residues. Trimming at V came to 1 base and at J to 4 bases, leaving 3 bases not matched to a gene. Germline CDR1 SQVTM, CDR2 ANQGSEA. CDR3 nucleotides: TGCAGCGTTGAAGTTGGGACTAGTTACGAGCAGTACTTC. Translating it yields CSVEVGTSYEQYF.

The sample holds many counts of this clonotype. V gene TRBV7-2 combines with J gene TRBJ2-1; D uncertain. Trimming stripped 0 bases from V and 5 bases from J, with 5 bases between. The V gene's germline CDR1 is SGHTA and CDR2 FQGNSA. The CDR3 is made up of 13 amino acids. CDR3 sequence reads: CASSLAGDNEQFF. The CDR3 DNA reads as TGTGCCAGCAGCTTAGCGGGCGACAATGAGCAGTTCTTC. Combining the CDR3 with reference TRBV7-2 and TRBJ2-1 gives the whole variable domain GAGVSQSPSNKVTEKGKDVELRCDPISGHTALYWYRQSLGQGLEFLIYFQGNSAPDKSGLPSDRFSAERTGGSVSTLTIQRTQQEDSAVYLCASSLAGDNEQFFGPGTRLTVL.

This clonotype was recorded at least ten times. This chain uses TRBV20-1 with TRBJ2-7; D is unclear. Germline CDR1 is DFQATT and CDR2 is SNEGSKA (reference sequence). The CDR3 contains 12 residues. Between the trimmed V and J ends, which lost 3 bases and 4 bases, there was a span of 10 bases. The DNA of the CDR3 is TGCAGTGCTAGCAAATTGAGGTACGAGCAGTACTTC. Amino acid sequence: CSASKLRYEQYF.

This clonotype was seen repeatedly, ten times or more. This chain connects TRBV7-9 to TRBJ2-7, with TRBD2 matching 14 bases. The CDR3 is 15 residues long. CDR1 is SEHNR and CDR2 is FQNEAQ in the germline V gene (reference sequence). V dropped 5 bases and J dropped 6; count of bases not matched to a gene: 6. The CDR3 DNA follows: TGTGCCAGCAGCGGGGGACTAGCGGGAGTGAGCGAGCAGTACTTC. Its translation is CASSGGLAGVSEQYF.

This clonotype was seen at least ten times. The chain is built from TRBV18 and TRBJ2-6, with 9 bases aligning to TRBD1. From germline, CDR1 is KGHSH and CDR2 LQKENI. The CDR3 totals 17 residues. The ends lost 5 bases at V and 0 bases at J; junction bases unmatched: 5. The CDR3 spells CASSSGTGHSGANVLTF. The DNA of the CDR3 is TGTGCCAGCTCATCCGGGACAGGGCACTCTGGGGCCAACGTCCTGACTTTC.

The chain uses TRBV20-1 and TRBJ2-1; D is uncertain. V was pared by 3 bases and J by 9 bases, with 6 bases between. Germline-derived CDR1 and CDR2 are DFQATT and SNEGSKA (reference sequence). The CDR3 length is 10 residues. CDR3 sequence reads: CSASLGEQFF. The CDR3 bases are TGCAGTGCTAGCCTTGGTGAGCAGTTCTTC.